The rows below give T cell receptor beta chains drawn from one sample of a study of blood T cell repertoires in COVID-19. Here immunoSEQ multiplex PCR was the method, and the copy in TCRdb shows in-frame clones only, minus some. The sample holds over 200,000 clones, 88% seen once. Sequencing was performed on peripheral blood. The receptors were gathered from an older woman with acute or convalescent COVID-19. Both conserved end residues are part of each CDR3. The order of the fields is V gene, D gene, J gene, clone size, CDR3 protein, CDR3 DNA. A D gene is named only where the DNA matches it firmly. A row's size may be missing; if present it is once, few, many or a size class.

>TRBV19|-|TRBJ1-2|-
CASSKFRRAPTANYGYTF
TGTGCCAGTAGTAAATTTCGAAGGGCGCCGACAGCTAACTATGGCTACACCTTC
>TRBV2|-|TRBJ1-5|-
CASSSQGGNQPQHF
TGTGCCAGCAGTTCCCAGGGCGGCAATCAGCCCCAGCATTTT
>TRBV3-1/TRBV3-2|-|TRBJ1-5|few
CASSQGGIRNQPQHF
TGTGCCAGCAGCCAAGGAGGGATTCGCAATCAGCCCCAGCATTTT
>TRBV18|TRBD2|TRBJ2-7|-
CASSLELSGRDEQYF
TGTGCCAGCTCACTAGAACTTAGCGGGAGGGACGAGCAGTACTTC
>TRBV6-5|TRBD1|TRBJ1-5|-
CASSYSRSGGQPQHF
TGTGCCAGCAGTTACTCGAGGTCAGGGGGACAGCCCCAGCATTTT
>TRBV5-1|-|TRBJ1-1|once
CASSPGSTGEAFF
TGCGCCAGCAGCCCCGGGTCGACAGGTGAAGCTTTCTTT
>TRBV29-1|TRBD1|TRBJ2-7|-
CSALGQGRSYEQYF
TGCAGCGCCCTGGGACAGGGGCGTTCCTACGAGCAGTACTTC
>TRBV19|TRBD1|TRBJ1-3|-
CASTIRTGFSGNTIYF
TGTGCCAGTACTATAAGGACAGGTTTCTCTGGAAACACCATATATTTT
>TRBV28|TRBD2|TRBJ2-1|-
CASNPSGRAVEQFF
TGTGCCAGCAACCCTAGCGGGAGGGCCGTTGAGCAGTTCTTC
>TRBV3-1/TRBV3-2|TRBD2|TRBJ2-1|-
CASSQDRGKTGTSGVLF
TGTGCCAGCAGCCAGGATAGGGGTAAAACCGGGACTAGCGGGGTGCTCTTC
>TRBV24-1|TRBD2|TRBJ2-1|-
CATSDRLAGGGNEQFF
TGTGCCACCAGTGACAGACTAGCGGGGGGCGGAAATGAGCAGTTCTTC
>TRBV5-6|-|TRBJ1-1|-
CASSLIWFSSGTEAFF
TGTGCCAGCAGCTTGATCTGGTTTTCTTCGGGCACTGAAGCTTTCTTT
>TRBV5-8|-|TRBJ1-1|-
CASSLWGRQNTEAFF
TGTGCCAGCAGCTTGTGGGGCAGACAAAACACTGAAGCTTTCTTT
>TRBV30|TRBD1|TRBJ2-2|-
CATGTGTGGHTGELFF
TGTGCCACGGGGACCGGGACAGGGGGCCACACCGGGGAGCTGTTTTTT